The 23 T cell receptor beta chains presented below share a single source sample, sequenced in a study of cytotoxic CD8 clonotypes in ibrutinib-treated CLL. The data were produced by immunoSEQ multiplex PCR, yet TCRdb's version contains in-frame clones alone and is incomplete. The sample has over 120,000 clones; roughly 76% are singletons. The sequenced sample was PBMCs, obtained after 24 months of ibrutinib treatment. The receptors here all came from a human donor with chronic lymphocytic leukemia.

The V call is TRBV7-2, the J call TRBJ1-4; D possibly corresponds to TRBD1 (5 bases). The germline V gene encodes CDR1 SGHTA and CDR2 FQGNSA. This CDR3 region has 15 residues. V was cut by 5 bases and J by 4 bases, with 14 bases left in between. CDR3 sequence reads: CASSPTGTNNEKLFF. CDR3 DNA: TGTGCCAGCAGCCCCACCGGGACTAATAATGAAAAACTGTTTTTT.

The chain has TRBV28 and TRBJ1-5; D perhaps matches TRBD1 (5 bases). V gave up 4 bases and J gave up 3 bases, with 13 bases separating them. Germline CDR1 and CDR2: MDHEN and SYDVKM. The length of the CDR3 is 15 residues. The CDR3 is CASSYLQGPNQPQHF. The CDR3 nucleotides are TGTGCCAGCAGTTATTTGCAGGGTCCCAATCAGCCCCAGCATTTT.

V gene TRBV21-1 combines with J gene TRBJ2-1; the table assigns TRBD2, which was not confirmed against the DNA. TRBV21-1 counts as a pseudogene. The CDR3 spans 15 residues. CDR3 in amino acids: CAIGGGLADYNEQFF. The CDR3 bases are TGTGCCATAGGGGGGGGACTAGCAGACTACAATGAGCAGTTCTTC.

This clone was seen a handful of times. This chain links TRBV7-3 with TRBJ2-1; perhaps TRBD1 as D (6 bases). The V gene lost 4 bases and the J gene lost 7 bases, with 11 bases spanning the gap. Per the germline V gene, CDR1 is SGHTA and CDR2 is FQGTGA. The CDR3 contains 13 residues. CDR3 in DNA: TGTGCCAGCAGCTCCGGACAGCTTAATGAGCAGTTCTTC. It specifies CASSSGQLNEQFF.

This chain links TRBV4-3 with TRBJ1-2; D is ambiguous. The CDR3 length is 14 residues. Germline loops: CDR1 LGHNA, CDR2 YSLEER. V shed 3 bases and J shed 0 bases, with 8 bases lying between them. CDR3 nucleotide sequence: TGCGCCAGCAGCCAGGGCCTCTCTAACTATGGCTACACCTTC. Protein sequence: CASSQGLSNYGYTF.

A few counts support this clone. The J gene is TRBJ1-4, the V gene TRBV28; D is perhaps TRBD1 (6 bases). This CDR3 is built from 13 residues. The germline V gene has CDR1 MDHEN and CDR2 SYDVKM. Trimming cost V 8 bases and J 8 bases, with 15 bases left between them. CDR3 in amino acids: CASVGRGWEKLFF. The DNA for the CDR3 is TGTGCCAGCGTTGGCAGGGGATGGGAAAAACTGTTTTTT.

This chain uses TRBV11-2 with TRBJ1-2; tentatively, D is TRBD1 (5 bases). The CDR3 covers 13 residues. Trimming cost V 5 bases and J 5 bases, with 12 bases left between them. From germline, CDR1 is SGHAT and CDR2 FQNNGV. CDR3 sequence reads: CASSPMAGYGYTF. CDR3 sequence (DNA): TGTGCCAGCAGCCCCATGGCAGGGTATGGCTACACCTTC.

On this clone itself: A junction end diverges from the germline sequence, so it may reflect a read error. This sequence joins TRBV2 and TRBJ2-4, with D possibly being TRBD1 (7 bases). Germline V CDR1 and CDR2: SNHLY, FYNNEI. This CDR3 is built from 13 residues. The CDR3 reads CASSPQVTGEAGF. For the CDR3, the DNA is TGTGCCAGCAGTCCCCAGGTTACAGGGGAGGCGGGATTC.

This rearrangement joins TRBV18 to TRBJ1-5, with D unclear. Trimming removed 3 bases at V and 0 bases at J, with 9 bases between. The germline gives CDR1 KGHSH, CDR2 LQKENI. The CDR3 runs 15 residues. The CDR3 DNA sequence: TGTGCCAGCTCACCGGGGATCCTTAGCAATCAGCCCCAGCATTTT. It codes for CASSPGILSNQPQHF.

Only one count was recorded for this clone. The chain carries TRBV7-2 and TRBJ1-2; maybe TRBD1 (5 bases). The V and J ends lost 5 bases and 5 bases respectively, with 15 bases between them. The CDR3 loop spans 14 amino acids. Germline CDR1 reads SGHTA; CDR2 reads FQGNSA. CDR3 sequence reads: CASSRGSKPYGYTF. The CDR3 nucleotides are TGTGCCAGCAGCCGGGGGTCTAAACCTTATGGCTACACCTTC. Combining the CDR3 with reference TRBV7-2 and TRBJ1-2 gives the whole variable domain GAGVSQSPSNKVTEKGKDVELRCDPISGHTALYWYRQSLGQGLEFLIYFQGNSAPDKSGLPSDRFSAERTGGSVSTLTIQRTQQEDSAVYLCASSRGSKPYGYTFGSGTRLTVV.

CDR3 DNA: TGTGCCAGCTCCCGGGGCACAGGGGTAGCTTTCTTT. Encoded protein: CASSRGTGVAFF. The chain has TRBV7-9 and TRBJ1-1; 7 bases are shared with TRBD1. V dropped 8 bases and J dropped 10; count of bases not matched to a gene: 10. The CDR3 consists of 12 residues. The V gene's germline CDR1 is SEHNR and CDR2 FQNEAQ (reference sequence).

The CDR3, as DNA: TGCAGCGGATATGGACTAGCGGGGGGGTCTGGAACAGATACGCAGTATTTT. It codes for CSGYGLAGGSGTDTQYF. The chain is built from TRBV29-1 and TRBJ2-3; 15 bases match TRBD2. The CDR3 extends over 17 amino acids. V shed 7 bases and J 3 bases; nucleotides not matched to a gene: 11. CDR1 SQVTM and CDR2 ANQGSEA come from the germline V gene.

V and J are TRBV9 and TRBJ2-7; 7 bases fit TRBD1. J was trimmed by 3 bases and V by 1 base; bases with no gene match: 4. In germline, CDR1 is SGDLS, CDR2 YYNGEE. The CDR3 sequence is 14 residues long. For the CDR3, the DNA is TGTGCCAGCAGCGTATCAGGACAGGTCTACGAGCAGTACTTC. Its translation: CASSVSGQVYEQYF.

The chain links TRBV7-3 to TRBJ2-6; a weak D match, TRBD2 (5 bases). V gave up 3 bases and J gave up 0 bases, with 9 bases separating them. The CDR3 is 16 amino acids. CDR1 and CDR2 (germline): SGHTA, FQGTGA. CDR3: CASSFPGVSGANVLTF. DNA for the CDR3: TGTGCCAGCAGCTTCCCCGGGGTCTCTGGGGCCAACGTCCTGACTTTC.

The V gene is TRBV25-1, the J gene TRBJ2-3, with D possibly being TRBD1 or TRBD2 (5 bases each). Germline loops: CDR1 MGHDK, CDR2 SYGVNS. V was shortened by 8 bases and J by 7 bases, with 13 bases between the two germline ends. The CDR3 is 12 amino acids. In DNA form, the CDR3 reads TGTGCCAGCGGGGGAAGGGACCATACGCAGTATTTT. Encoded protein: CASGGRDHTQYF.

On this clone itself: Other DNA sequences in the sample encode the same CDR3. This chain links TRBV19 with TRBJ1-1; D not certain. This CDR3 contains 13 residues. V was clipped by 5 bases and J by 0 bases, with 7 bases between them. CDR1 LNHDA and CDR2 SQIVND come from the germline V gene (reference sequence). Here the CDR3 reads CASSSGLNTEAFF. CDR3 in DNA: TGTGCCAGTAGTTCAGGCTTGAACACTGAAGCTTTCTTT.

The chain combines TRBV11-2 with TRBJ1-3; a weak D match, TRBD1 (6 bases). Trimming took 6 bases from V and 0 from J, leaving 12 bases between them. The V gene's germline CDR1 is SGHAT and CDR2 FQNNGV. The CDR3 contains 15 residues. Here the CDR3 reads CASSKRGASGNTIYF. CDR3 sequence (DNA): TGTGCCAGCAGTAAGAGGGGGGCCTCTGGAAACACCATATATTTT.

The chain carries TRBV7-8 and TRBJ2-7, with TRBD2 identical over 14 bases. V trimming: 5 bases; J trimming: 4 bases; junction bases outside the gene matches: 4. The CDR3 sequence is 15 residues long. Germline V CDR1 and CDR2: SGHVS, FQNEAQ. The CDR3 reads CASSPGTSGSYEQYF. Written as DNA, the CDR3 is TGTGCCAGCAGCCCGGGGACTAGCGGGAGTTACGAGCAGTACTTC.

This chain connects TRBV12-5 to TRBJ1-3; D is ambiguous. Germline V CDR1 and CDR2: LGHNT, FRNRAP. The CDR3 length is 13 residues. V dropped 3 bases and J dropped 0 bases, with 3 bases sitting between them. The CDR3 nucleotides are TGTGCTAGTGGTTTTGACTCTGGAAACACCATATATTTT. It is translated as CASGFDSGNTIYF. The whole variable domain, remainder taken from reference TRBV12-5 and TRBJ1-3, is DARVTQTPRHKVTEMGQEVTMRCQPILGHNTVFWYRQTMMQGLELLAYFRNRAPLDDSGMPKDRFSAEMPDATLATLKIQPSEPRDSAVYFCASGFDSGNTIYFGEGSWLTVV.

This clone has a single count. J is TRBJ2-2 and V is TRBV7-3, with TRBD2 matching over 7 bases. Germline CDR1 reads SGHTA; CDR2 reads FQGTGA. Germline trimming cut 5 bases from V and 6 bases from J; bases unmatched to any gene: 3. CDR3 length: 13 residues. The CDR3 sequence: CASSALAAGELFF. The CDR3 nucleotides read TGTGCCAGCAGCGCCCTAGCGGCCGGGGAGCTGTTTTTT.

J is TRBJ1-2 and V is TRBV29-1; D gene ambiguous. Germline V gene lookup returns CDR1 SQVTM and CDR2 ANQGSEA. The ends were cut back, 0 bases at V and 5 bases at J, with 4 bases in the middle. The CDR3 covers 11 residues. CDR3 amino acids: CSVEDVYGYTF. The CDR3 coding sequence is TGCAGCGTTGAAGATGTGTATGGCTACACCTTC.

The V gene is TRBV28, the J gene TRBJ1-1; D gene uncertain. Germline CDR1 reads MDHEN; CDR2 reads SYDVKM. V was trimmed by 1 base and J by 1 base, leaving 4 bases between them. The CDR3 is 13 amino acids. For the CDR3, the DNA is TGTGCCAGCAGTTTATTGGAGAACACTGAAGCTTTCTTT. Residues: CASSLLENTEAFF.

As DNA, the CDR3 is TGTGCCAGCAGCCCGGGGGGGATGGGTGCCGAGCAGTACTTC. This gives the protein CASSPGGMGAEQYF. This sequence joins TRBV7-8 and TRBJ2-7; 8 bases line up with TRBD2. The germline V gene encodes CDR1 SGHVS and CDR2 FQNEAQ. V was clipped by 5 bases and J by 6 bases; unmatched bases: 9. The CDR3 totals 14 residues.